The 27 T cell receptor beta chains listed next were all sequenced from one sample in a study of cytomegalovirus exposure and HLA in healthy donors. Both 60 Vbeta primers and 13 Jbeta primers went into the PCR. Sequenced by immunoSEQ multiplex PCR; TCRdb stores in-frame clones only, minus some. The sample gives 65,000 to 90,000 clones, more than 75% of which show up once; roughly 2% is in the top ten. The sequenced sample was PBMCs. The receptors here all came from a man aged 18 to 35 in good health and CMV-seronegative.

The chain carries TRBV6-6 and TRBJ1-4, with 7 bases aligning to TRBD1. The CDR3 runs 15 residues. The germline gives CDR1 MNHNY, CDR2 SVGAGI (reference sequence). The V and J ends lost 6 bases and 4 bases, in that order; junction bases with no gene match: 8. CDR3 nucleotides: TGTGCCAGCAGCCGGGAGACAGGGATTAATGAAAAACTGTTTTTT. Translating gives CASSRETGINEKLFF.

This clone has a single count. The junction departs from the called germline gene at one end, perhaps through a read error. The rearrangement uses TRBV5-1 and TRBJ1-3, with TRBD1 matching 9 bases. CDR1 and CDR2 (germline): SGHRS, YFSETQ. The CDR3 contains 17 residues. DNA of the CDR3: TGCGTCAGCAGCTTGGATTTACAGGGGGCAGGTGGAAACACCATATATTTT. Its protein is CVSSLDLQGAGGNTIYF.

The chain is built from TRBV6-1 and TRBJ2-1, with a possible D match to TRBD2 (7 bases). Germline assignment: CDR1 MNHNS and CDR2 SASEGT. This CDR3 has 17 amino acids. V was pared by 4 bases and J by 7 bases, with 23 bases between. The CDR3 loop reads CASSALGGTLSENEQFF. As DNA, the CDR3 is TGTGCCAGCAGTGCACTGGGGGGGACACTTTCAGAGAATGAGCAGTTCTTC.

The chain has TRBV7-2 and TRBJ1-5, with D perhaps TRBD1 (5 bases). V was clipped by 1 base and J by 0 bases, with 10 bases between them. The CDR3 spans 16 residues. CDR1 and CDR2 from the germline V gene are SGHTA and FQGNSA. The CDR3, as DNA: TGTGCCAGCAGCTTAGTACAGGTTTATAGCAATCAGCCCCAGCATTTT. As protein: CASSLVQVYSNQPQHF. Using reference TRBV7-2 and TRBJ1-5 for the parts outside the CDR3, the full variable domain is GAGVSQSPSNKVTEKGKDVELRCDPISGHTALYWYRQSLGQGLEFLIYFQGNSAPDKSGLPSDRFSAERTGGSVSTLTIQRTQQEDSAVYLCASSLVQVYSNQPQHFGDGTRLSIL.

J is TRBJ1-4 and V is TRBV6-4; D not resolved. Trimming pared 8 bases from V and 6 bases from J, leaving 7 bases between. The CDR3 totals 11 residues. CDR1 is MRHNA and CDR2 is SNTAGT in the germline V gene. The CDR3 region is CASPTDEKLFF. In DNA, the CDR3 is TGTGCCAGCCCCACGGATGAAAAACTGTTTTTT.

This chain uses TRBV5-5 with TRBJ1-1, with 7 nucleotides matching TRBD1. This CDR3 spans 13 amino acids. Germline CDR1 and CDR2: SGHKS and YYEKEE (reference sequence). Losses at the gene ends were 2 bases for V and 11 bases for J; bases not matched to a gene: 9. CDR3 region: CASSLTGEVAAFF. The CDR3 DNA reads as TGTGCCAGCAGCTTAACAGGGGAGGTAGCGGCTTTCTTT.

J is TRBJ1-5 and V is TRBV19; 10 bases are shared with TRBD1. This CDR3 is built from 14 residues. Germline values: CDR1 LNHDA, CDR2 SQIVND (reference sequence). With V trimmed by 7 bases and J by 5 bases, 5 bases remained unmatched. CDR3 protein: CASKGQGVDQPQHF. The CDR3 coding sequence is TGTGCCAGTAAAGGACAGGGGGTGGATCAGCCCCAGCATTTT.

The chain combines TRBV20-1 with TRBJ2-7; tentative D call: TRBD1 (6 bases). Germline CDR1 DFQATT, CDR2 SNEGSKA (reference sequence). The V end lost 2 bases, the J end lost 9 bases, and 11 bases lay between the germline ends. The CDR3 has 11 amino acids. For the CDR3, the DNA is TGCAGTGCTAGAACCACAGGGACGCAGTACTTC. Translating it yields CSARTTGTQYF.

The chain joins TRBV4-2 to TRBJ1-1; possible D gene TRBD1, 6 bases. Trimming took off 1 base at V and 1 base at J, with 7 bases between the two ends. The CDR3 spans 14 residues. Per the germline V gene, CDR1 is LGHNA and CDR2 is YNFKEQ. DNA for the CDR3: TGTGCCAGCAGCCAAGCCAGGGGGAACACTGAAGCTTTCTTT. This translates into CASSQARGNTEAFF.

The CDR3, as DNA: TGCAGCGTTGTATTAGCGGGAGAGACCCAGTACTTC. Translating it yields CSVVLAGETQYF. The chain carries TRBV29-1 and TRBJ2-5; 7 bases match TRBD2. J was trimmed by 4 bases and V by 4 bases; bases with no gene match: 3. In germline, CDR1 is SQVTM, CDR2 ANQGSEA. The CDR3 totals 12 residues.

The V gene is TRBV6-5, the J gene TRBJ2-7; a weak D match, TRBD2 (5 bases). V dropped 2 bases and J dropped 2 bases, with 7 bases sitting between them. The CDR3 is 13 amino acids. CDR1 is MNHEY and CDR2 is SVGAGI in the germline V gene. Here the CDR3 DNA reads TGTGCCAGCAGTTACCTCGGGGCCTACGAGCAGTACTTC. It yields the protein CASSYLGAYEQYF.

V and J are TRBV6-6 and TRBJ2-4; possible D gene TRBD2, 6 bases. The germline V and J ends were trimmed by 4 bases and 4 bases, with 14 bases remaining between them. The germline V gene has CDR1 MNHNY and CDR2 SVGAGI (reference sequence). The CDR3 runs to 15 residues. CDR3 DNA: TGTGCCAGCAGTTTCGGGGGTTCGGGGAAAAACATTCAGTACTTC. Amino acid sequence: CASSFGGSGKNIQYF.

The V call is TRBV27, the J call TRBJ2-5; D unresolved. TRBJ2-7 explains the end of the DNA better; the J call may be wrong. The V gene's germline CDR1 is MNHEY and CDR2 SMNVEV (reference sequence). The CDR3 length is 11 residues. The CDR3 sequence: CASGLHYEQYF. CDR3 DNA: TGTGCCAGCGGATTACACTACGAGCAGTACTTC.

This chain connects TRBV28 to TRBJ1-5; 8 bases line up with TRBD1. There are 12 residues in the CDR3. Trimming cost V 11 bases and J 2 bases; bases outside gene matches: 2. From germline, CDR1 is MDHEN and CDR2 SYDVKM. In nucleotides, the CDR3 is TGTGCCGCGACAGGGGGCAATCAGCCCCAGCATTTT. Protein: CAATGGNQPQHF. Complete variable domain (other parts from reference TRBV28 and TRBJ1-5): DVKVTQSSRYLVKRTGEKVFLECVQDMDHENMFWYRQDPGLGLRLIYFSYDVKMKEKGDIPEGYSVSREKKERFSLILESASTNQTSMYLCAATGGNQPQHFGDGTRLSIL.

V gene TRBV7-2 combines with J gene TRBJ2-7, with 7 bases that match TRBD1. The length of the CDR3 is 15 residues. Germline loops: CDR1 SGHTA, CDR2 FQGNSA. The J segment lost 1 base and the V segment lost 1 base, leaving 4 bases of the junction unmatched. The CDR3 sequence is CASSLVATGSYEQYF. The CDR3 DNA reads TGTGCCAGCAGCTTAGTGGCGACAGGGTCCTACGAGCAGTACTTC.

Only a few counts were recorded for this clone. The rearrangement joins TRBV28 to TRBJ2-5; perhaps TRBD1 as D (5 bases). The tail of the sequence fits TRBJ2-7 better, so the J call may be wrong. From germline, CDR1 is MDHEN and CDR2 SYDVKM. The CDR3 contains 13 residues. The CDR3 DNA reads TGTGCCAGCAGTGCGACAGCCTCCTACGAGCAGTACTTC. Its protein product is CASSATASYEQYF.

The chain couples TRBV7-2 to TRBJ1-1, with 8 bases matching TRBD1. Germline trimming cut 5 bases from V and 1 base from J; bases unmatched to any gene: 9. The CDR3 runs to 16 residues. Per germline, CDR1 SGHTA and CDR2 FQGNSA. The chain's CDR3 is CASSGAPGQGNTEAFF. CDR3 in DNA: TGTGCCAGCAGCGGGGCCCCAGGACAGGGGAACACTGAAGCTTTCTTT. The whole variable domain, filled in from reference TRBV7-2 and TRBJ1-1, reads GAGVSQSPSNKVTEKGKDVELRCDPISGHTALYWYRQSLGQGLEFLIYFQGNSAPDKSGLPSDRFSAERTGGSVSTLTIQRTQQEDSAVYLCASSGAPGQGNTEAFFGQGTRLTVV.

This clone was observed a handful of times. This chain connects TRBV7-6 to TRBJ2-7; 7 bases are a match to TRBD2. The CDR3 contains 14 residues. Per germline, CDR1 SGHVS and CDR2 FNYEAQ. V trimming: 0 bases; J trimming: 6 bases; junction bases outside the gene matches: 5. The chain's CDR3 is CASSLAGEGLEQYF. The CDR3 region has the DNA TGTGCCAGCAGCTTAGCCGGGGAGGGGCTCGAGCAGTACTTC.

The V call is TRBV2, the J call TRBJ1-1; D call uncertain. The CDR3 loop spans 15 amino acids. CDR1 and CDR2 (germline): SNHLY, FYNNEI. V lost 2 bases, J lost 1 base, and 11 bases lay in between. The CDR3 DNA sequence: TGTGCCAGCAGTGAAATACGGGGTGCGAACACTGAAGCTTTCTTT. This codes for CASSEIRGANTEAFF.

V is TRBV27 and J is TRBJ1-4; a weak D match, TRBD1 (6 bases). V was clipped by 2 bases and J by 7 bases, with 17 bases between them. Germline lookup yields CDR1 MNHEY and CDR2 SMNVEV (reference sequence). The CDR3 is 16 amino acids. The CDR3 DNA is TGTGCCAGCAGTTTACTCTCGCCAGGGGTTAGTGAAAAACTGTTTTTT. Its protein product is CASSLLSPGVSEKLFF.

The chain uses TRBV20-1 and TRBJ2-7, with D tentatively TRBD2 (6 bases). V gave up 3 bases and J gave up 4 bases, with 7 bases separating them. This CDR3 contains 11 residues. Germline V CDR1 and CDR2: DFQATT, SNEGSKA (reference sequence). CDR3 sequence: CSASREYEQYF. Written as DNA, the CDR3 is TGCAGTGCTAGTCGGGAGTACGAGCAGTACTTC.

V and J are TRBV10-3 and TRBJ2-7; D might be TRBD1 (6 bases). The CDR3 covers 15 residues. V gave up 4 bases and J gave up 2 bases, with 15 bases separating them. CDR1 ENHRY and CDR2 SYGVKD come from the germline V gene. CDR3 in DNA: TGTGCCATCAGTGGCCCCGACAGGACCACCTACGAGCAGTACTTC. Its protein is CAISGPDRTTYEQYF.

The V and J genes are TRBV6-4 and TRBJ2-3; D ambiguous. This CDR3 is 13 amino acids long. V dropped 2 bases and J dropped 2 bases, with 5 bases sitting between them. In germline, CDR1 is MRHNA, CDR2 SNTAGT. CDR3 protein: CASSDHFTDTQYF. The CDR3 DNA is TGTGCCAGCAGTGACCACTTCACAGATACGCAGTATTTT.

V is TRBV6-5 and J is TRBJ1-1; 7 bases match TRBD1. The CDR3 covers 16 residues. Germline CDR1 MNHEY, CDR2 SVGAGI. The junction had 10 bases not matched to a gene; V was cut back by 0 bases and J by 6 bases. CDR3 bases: TGTGCCAGCAGTTACTCACAGGGGTCATTAACGGCTGAAGCTTTCTTT. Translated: CASSYSQGSLTAEAFF.

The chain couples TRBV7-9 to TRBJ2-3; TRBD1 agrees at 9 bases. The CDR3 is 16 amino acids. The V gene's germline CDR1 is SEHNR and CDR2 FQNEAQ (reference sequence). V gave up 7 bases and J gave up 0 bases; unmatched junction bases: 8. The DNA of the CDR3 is TGTGCCAGCACCCTCCAACAGGGGGCAAGCACAGATACGCAGTATTTT. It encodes CASTLQQGASTDTQYF.

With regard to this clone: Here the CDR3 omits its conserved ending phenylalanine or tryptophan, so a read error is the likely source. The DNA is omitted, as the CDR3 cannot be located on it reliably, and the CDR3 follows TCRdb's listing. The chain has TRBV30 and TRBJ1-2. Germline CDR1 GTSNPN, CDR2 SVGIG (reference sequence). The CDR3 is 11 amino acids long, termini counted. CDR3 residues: CAWNLGGPTYI.

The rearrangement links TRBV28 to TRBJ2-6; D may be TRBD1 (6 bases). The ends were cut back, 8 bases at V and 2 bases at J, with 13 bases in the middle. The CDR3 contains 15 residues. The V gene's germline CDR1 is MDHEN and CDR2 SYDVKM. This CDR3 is CASVAGQPGANVLTF. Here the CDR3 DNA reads TGTGCCAGCGTAGCCGGACAGCCTGGGGCCAACGTCCTGACTTTC.